This T cell receptor (beta chain) was identified in a study of blood T cells in healthy people across ages. Primed by a sample-barcoded 5' primer and a J-beta primer mix, a second PCR proceeded for 7 to 11 cycles. TCRdb analysed the 5' RACE reads with MiXCR anew, one entry per CDR3 protein. Of 600,000 or so distinct CDR3 sequences in the sample, about 30% were seen once. Per the germline V gene, CDR1 is MNHNY and CDR2 is SVGAGI (reference sequence). This CDR3 comprises 13 residues. Trimming cost V 8 bases and J 0 bases, with 10 bases left between them. Per sample, extraction of total RNA gave at least 6 micrograms in every case.

The receptor was derived from a woman aged 80 or older in good health. Sequenced input: blood. This chain links TRBV6-6 with TRBJ1-2; a weak D match, TRBD1 (6 bases). The CDR3 DNA sequence: TGTGCCAGCCAGAGGACAGCTAACTATGGCTACACCTTC. Residues: CASQRTANYGYTF.